This T cell receptor beta chain was obtained from a study of blood T cell repertoires in COVID-19. Study-wide background: Both acute and convalescent COVID-19 samples were obtained from the United States, Italy and Spain. PBMCs, B-cell-depleted T cells, or T cells provided the cDNA or gDNA that made up the material.

In the original workflow: The assay estimated nucleated cells by amplifying reference gene primers. TCRdb keeps only in-frame clones here, not all; method: immunoSEQ multiplex PCR. The V and J calls and clone size are taken from that table; D and trimming were inferred from the DNA. Among over 95,000 clones listed, 75% to 90% were seen once. The CDR3 sequence is 14 residues long. Trimming stripped 0 bases from V and 3 bases from J, with 8 bases between. Germline CDR1 and CDR2: MNHEY and SVGEGT. This TCR came from a human donor with acute or convalescent COVID-19. The donor label of this sample is uncertain. Sequencing was done on a sample of peripheral blood. The chain combines TRBV6-2 or TRBV6-3 with TRBJ2-5; the D gene is possibly TRBD1 (6 bases). CDR3 in DNA: TGTGCCAGCAGTTACTCGAACAGGGAAGAGACCCAGTACTTC. The encoded protein is CASSYSNREETQYF.